This TCR beta chain was recorded in a study of identical twins. In TCRdb, the 5' RACE reads were re-called with MiXCR into one record per CDR3 protein. Among fewer than 550,000 distinct CDR3 sequences listed, roughly an eighth were seen once. Healthy Caucasians made up all donors. Germline-derived CDR1 and CDR2 are MNHEY and SMNVEV (reference sequence). V lost 2 bases and J lost 7, with 11 bases in between. This CDR3 comprises 13 residues. These same data were also listed under a study on yellow fever vaccine responses in identical twins.

This clonotype originated in a woman aged 18-30 years in good health. Sequencing was done on a sample of CD4+ T cells sorted from blood. The chain joins TRBV27 to TRBJ2-5; D gene uncertain. The CDR3 region is CASSLLGNRTQYF. Written as DNA, the CDR3 is TGTGCCAGCAGTTTACTTGGTAATCGGACCCAGTACTTC.